The T cell receptor (beta chain) described here comes from a study of T cell repertoires in cytomegalovirus infection. Study conclusions and caveats: Cumulative frequency (of public TCR beta family members) identified carriers of CMV plus the relevant HLA.

TCRdb itself ran the reads through MiXCR, one entry per CDR3 protein. The sample shows roughly 500,000 distinct CDR3 sequences, roughly 34% of them seen only once. Worth noting for this clonotype: The antigen is not known.

The germline V and J ends were trimmed by 1 base and 8 bases, with 11 bases remaining between them. The CDR3 has 12 amino acids. The germline gives CDR1 SQVTM, CDR2 ANQGSEA. The material sequenced was cultured PBMCs, taken from culture after CMV antigen stimulation. This receptor was obtained from a human donor in good health (CMV status not recorded). Some clones in this sample may be carry-over from other donors' samples. The chain has TRBV29-1 and TRBJ1-2; tentatively, D is TRBD1 (5 bases). The CDR3 nucleotides read TGCAGCGTTGAAGCCCCCGGGGGAGGCTACACCTTC. Protein sequence: CSVEAPGGGYTF.